A single sample is the source of the 21 T cell receptor beta chains below, sequenced in a study of tumor and adjacent non-tumor tissue in lung cancer. A modified ARM-PCR protocol with three rounds of nested PCR amplified TCRbeta. TCRdb itself ran the multiplex PCR reads through MiXCR, one entry per CDR3 protein. The table shows about 80,000 distinct CDR3 sequences, with roughly 80% occurring only once. No cell sorting was done before RNA was extracted from the tissue. More than 3 cm separated this lung sample from the edge of the tumor. The source material was distant non-tumor lung tissue. These receptors were collected from a man aged 60 to 75 with non-small cell lung cancer.

This clonotype turned up a few times. A much more abundant neighbour one base away suggests this may be a read error. CDR3 DNA sequence: TGCAGTGCTAGAGATTATGCTCGGGCCAAAAACATTCAGTACTTC. Translating gives CSARDYARAKNIQYF. The V gene is TRBV20-1, the J gene TRBJ2-4, with no clear D. The germline gives CDR1 DFQATT, CDR2 SNEGSKA (reference sequence). The ends were cut back, 0 bases at V and 1 base at J, with 10 bases in the middle. The CDR3 loop spans 15 amino acids.

This clonotype was detected only once. At one end the junction does not follow the germline gene, possibly because of a read error. V usage is TRBV4-2 and J usage is TRBJ2-3; D is ambiguous. The CDR3 contains 15 residues. CDR1 is LGHNA, CDR2 YNFKEQ, per germline. DNA of the CDR3: TGTGCCAGCAGCCCAGATTTTCCGAGCGCAGATACGCAGTGTTTT. Its translation: CASSPDFPSADTQCF.

For this clonotype: This likely comes from a read error, as the CDR3 has no conserved phenylalanine or tryptophan at its end. The rearrangement uses TRBV6-2 or TRBV6-3 and TRBJ2-2; tentatively, D is TRBD1 (6 bases). This CDR3 region has 14 residues. V was shortened by 6 bases and J by 5 bases, with 13 bases between the two germline ends. Germline loops: CDR1 MNHEY, CDR2 SVGEGT. The CDR3 loop reads CASRSYRETGELFL. The CDR3 nucleotides read TGTGCCAGCAGATCCTACAGGGAAACCGGGGAGCTGTTTCTT.

This rearrangement joins TRBV11-3 to TRBJ2-1; D unresolved. V was clipped by 1 base and J by 10 bases, with 11 bases between them. There are 13 residues in the CDR3. Germline CDR1 is SGHNT and CDR2 is YENEEA. CDR3 amino acids: CASSLGLIREQFF. The CDR3 nucleotides are TGTGCCAGCAGCTTAGGTCTTATTAGGGAGCAGTTCTTC.

V gene TRBV20-1 combines with J gene TRBJ2-7; 7 nucleotides match TRBD2. This CDR3 region has 15 residues. Germline-derived CDR1 and CDR2 are DFQATT and SNEGSKA (reference sequence). Trimming removed 4 bases from V and 7 bases from J; junction bases left unmatched: 16. CDR3: CSATSGTKGLREQYF. The CDR3 nucleotides read TGCAGTGCTACTTCCGGGACTAAAGGCCTGAGGGAGCAGTACTTC.

V is TRBV4-3 and J is TRBJ2-1, with TRBD1 matching 9 bases. The V gene's germline CDR1 is LGHNA and CDR2 YSLEER. The ends lost 4 bases at V and 0 bases at J; junction bases unmatched: 16. The CDR3 is 20 amino acids. The chain's CDR3 is CASSPEEASDRGSSYNEQFF. The CDR3 DNA sequence: TGCGCCAGCAGCCCGGAGGAGGCCTCCGACAGGGGGAGCTCCTACAATGAGCAGTTCTTC.

Concerning this clonotype itself: One end of the junction varies from germline; a read error may be responsible. The chain uses TRBV20-1 and TRBJ1-2; D is perhaps TRBD1 (5 bases). This CDR3 region has 15 residues. Germline V gene lookup returns CDR1 DFQATT and CDR2 SNEGSKA (reference sequence). CDR3 in amino acids: CSVRDSTATKGGYTF. The CDR3 nucleotides are TGCAGTGTTAGAGACTCGACAGCGACGAAAGGCGGCTACACCTTC.

Comments on this clonotype: It may be a read error: a sequence one base away is much more abundant. The V call is TRBV5-4, the J call TRBJ2-7; TRBD2 agrees at 9 bases. The CDR3 contains 15 residues. Per the germline V gene, CDR1 is SGHNT and CDR2 is YYREEE (reference sequence). The CDR3 reads CGSTFGGRGTHEQYF. In DNA, the CDR3 is TGTGGCAGCACCTTCGGCGGGAGGGGAACTCACGAGCAGTACTTC.

Comments on this clonotype: The CDR3 carries no conserved terminal phenylalanine or tryptophan, so it likely arises from a read error. The CDR3 reads CASSKSYSGGAYNEQFL. In DNA, the CDR3 is TGTGCCAGCAGCAAATCTTATAGCGGGGGGGCCTACAATGAGCAGTTCTTA. V and J are TRBV11-1 and TRBJ2-1, with 11 bases matching TRBD2. The length of the CDR3 is 17 residues. V trimming: 5 bases; J trimming: 2 bases; junction bases outside the gene matches: 8. Germline loops: CDR1 SGHAT, CDR2 FQDESV (reference sequence).

This clonotype showed up just a few times. J is TRBJ1-2 and V is TRBV11-2; no clear D. Trimming took off 7 bases at V and 8 bases at J, with 17 bases between the two ends. There are 13 residues in the CDR3. Germline CDR1 is SGHAT and CDR2 is FQNNGV. The CDR3, as DNA: TGTGCCAGCACCTCCGTACTGATGGGGGGCTACACCTTC. Encoded protein: CASTSVLMGGYTF.

Comment on this clonotype: The junction departs from the called germline gene at one end, perhaps through a read error. The rearrangement joins TRBV4-3 to TRBJ2-3; TRBD2 is a possible D gene (5 bases). Germline V gives CDR1 LGHNA, CDR2 YSLEER. The CDR3 consists of 16 residues. This CDR3 reads CVSSQDTAGTTDAQYF. CDR3 sequence (DNA): TGCGTCAGCAGCCAAGATACTGCGGGCACCACAGATGCGCAGTATTTT.

Turning to this clonotype: One end of the junction fails to match germline, which may point to a read error. The J gene is TRBJ1-5, the V gene TRBV4-1; possible D gene TRBD1, 6 bases. The CDR3 runs 16 residues. Germline CDR1 reads MGHRA; CDR2 reads YSYEKL. CDR3 amino acids: CASNQAWGHLKQPQHF. CDR3 bases: TGCGCTAGCAACCAGGCGTGGGGACATTTAAAACAGCCCCAGCATTTT.

The CDR3 DNA reads TGCAGTGCTAGCCCGGATTCGGACACAGATACGCAGTATTTT. Its translation is CSASPDSDTDTQYF. The gene calls are TRBV20-1 and TRBJ2-3; D is unclear. Germline V gene lookup returns CDR1 DFQATT and CDR2 SNEGSKA (reference sequence). Trimming shortened V by 3 bases and J by 2 bases, and 12 bases separated the two germline ends. There are 14 residues in the CDR3.

About this clonotype: A read error may produce the germline difference seen at one junction end. The V call is TRBV12-3 or TRBV12-4, the J call TRBJ2-7; D not certain. The CDR3 extends over 14 amino acids. The CDR3 region has the DNA TGTCCCAGCAGTTTAGCTGGCCTGGCTTACGAGCAGTACTTC. Residues: CPSSLAGLAYEQYF.

This clonotype has ten or more counts. The chain is built from TRBV5-6 and TRBJ1-5, with D possibly being TRBD1 (5 bases). There are 16 residues in the CDR3. The germline gives CDR1 SGHDT, CDR2 YYEEEE. Trimming left V 2 bases short and J 0 bases short, with 12 bases between. CDR3 region: CASSFGTTVSNQPQHF. Written as DNA, the CDR3 is TGTGCCAGCAGCTTCGGGACTACCGTTAGCAATCAGCCCCAGCATTTT.

As concerns this clonotype: The junction and the germline gene differ at one end; a read error may be behind it. The chain has TRBV5-1 and TRBJ2-2; the D gene is possibly TRBD2 (5 bases). In germline, CDR1 is SGHRS, CDR2 YFSETQ. The CDR3 length is 14 residues. In nucleotides, the CDR3 is TGCGCCAGCAGCCAACTAGGGAACACCAGGGAGCTGTTTTTT. This encodes CASSQLGNTRELFF.

Concerning this clonotype itself: At one of its ends the junction is not consistent with the germline gene, which may arise from a read error. The chain carries TRBV5-1 and TRBJ2-2, with D perhaps TRBD2 (5 bases). Germline CDR1 SGHRS, CDR2 YFSETQ. The CDR3 covers 15 residues. CDR3 nucleotides: TGCGCCAACAGCTTGCCTCTCCGGGGAAGCGGGGAGCTGTTTTTT. This translates into CANSLPLRGSGELFF.

This chain connects TRBV11-3 to TRBJ2-4; D assignment may be TRBD1 or TRBD2 (5 bases each). Germline CDR1 SGHNT, CDR2 YENEEA. Trimming left V 6 bases short and J 2 bases short, with 11 bases between. The CDR3 runs 14 residues. CDR3 residues: CASSSRDPKNIQYF. In DNA, the CDR3 is TGTGCCAGCAGTTCCCGGGACCCCAAAAACATTCAGTACTTC.

The chain recombines TRBV20-1 with TRBJ1-5, with TRBD1 identical over 9 bases. Germline values: CDR1 DFQATT, CDR2 SNEGSKA (reference sequence). V was clipped by 5 bases and J by 9 bases; unmatched bases: 26. The CDR3 contains 19 residues. CDR3 in amino acids: CSAGGGGTGGIVADRPQHF. As DNA, the CDR3 is TGCAGTGCTGGAGGGGGGGGTACAGGGGGCATTGTAGCAGATCGGCCCCAGCATTTT.

Concerning this clonotype: At one end the junction does not follow the germline gene, possibly because of a read error. The chain is built from TRBV4-2 and TRBJ2-3; 9 bases are shared with TRBD2. The length of the CDR3 is 15 residues. Germline CDR1 is LGHNA and CDR2 is YNFKEQ. Here the CDR3 reads CANSPSSGMADTQYF. The CDR3 nucleotides read TGTGCCAACAGCCCGTCTAGCGGGATGGCAGATACGCAATATTTT.

This clonotype occurred once. The conserved phenylalanine or tryptophan is not found at the CDR3 terminus, so this likely reflects a read error. The limits of the CDR3 on the DNA are not certain, so only TCRdb's listed CDR3 is given. J is TRBJ1-2 and V is TRBV11-3; the table's D call, TRBD1, was not checked against the DNA. Germline V CDR1 and CDR2: SGHNT, YENEEA. The CDR3 sequence runs 13 residues, both termini included. CDR3 sequence reads: CASSVGQGYGYSL.